A selection of T cell receptor beta chains follows, all from one sample in a study of T cells in Graves' hyperthyroidism and ophthalmopathy. TCRdb re-called the multiplex PCR reads through MiXCR, storing one row per CDR3 protein. The sample has some 560,000 distinct CDR3 sequences, approximately 14% seen once. Sample: blood. These receptors were taken from a woman aged 40 to 50 with Graves' hyperthyroidism. Both conserved end residues are part of each CDR3. The D gene is left open where the match is weak. A clone size is listed for some rows: how often the clone was seen (once, few, many), or a class if it is expanded.

>TRBV11-3|TRBD1|TRBJ1-1|many
TGTGCCAGCAGCTTGGCCGGGACAGGAGGGACTGAAGCTTTCTTT
CASSLAGTGGTEAFF
>TRBV28|.|TRBJ1-2|many
TGTGCCAGCAGTTCGGCCGGTGGCTACACCTTC
CASSSAGGYTF
>TRBV7-6|.|TRBJ2-5|few
TGTGCCAGCAGCTTTGGGTTTCTGGGGACGGAGACCCAGTACTTC
CASSFGFLGTETQYF
>TRBV27|TRBD1|TRBJ2-2|few
TGTGCCAGCAGTTTATTACAGGGGCATACCGGGGAGCTGTTTTTT
CASSLLQGHTGELFF
>TRBV3-1|TRBD1|TRBJ2-7|many
TGTGCCAGCAGCCAAGCCGGTGAACTATTCGGGACAGCCTCCTACGAGCAGTACTTC
CASSQAGELFGTASYEQYF
>TRBV20-1|.|TRBJ1-6|.
TGCAGTGCTAGTTGGGAAGCAGGACCAAATTCACCCCTCCACTTT
CSASWEAGPNSPLHF
>TRBV12-3/TRBV12-4|.|TRBJ2-5|many
TGTGCCAGCAGTTACCTCGGGGGCTGGGAGACCCAGTACTTC
CASSYLGGWETQYF
>TRBV5-1|.|TRBJ2-5|.
TGCGCCAGCAGAACCAGCCAGGGGACCCAAGAGACCCAGTACTTC
CASRTSQGTQETQYF
>TRBV6-1|TRBD1|TRBJ2-3|many
TGTGCCAGCAGCCCCACGACAGGGCCTAGCACAGATACGCAGTATTTT
CASSPTTGPSTDTQYF
>TRBV30|.|TRBJ1-5|many
TGTGCCTGGGGAGGTTCGACGGAAGGACCCTTTAGCAATCAGCCCCAGCATTTT
CAWGGSTEGPFSNQPQHF
>TRBV12-3/TRBV12-4|.|TRBJ2-7|many
TGTGCCAGCAGTTTTTTCGGGATTGGCTACGAGCAGTACTTC
CASSFFGIGYEQYF
>TRBV5-1|.|TRBJ2-7|.
TGCGCCAGCAGCTTGGAGGTACCGCCTGGCGAGCAGTACTTC
CASSLEVPPGEQYF
>TRBV2|TRBD2|TRBJ2-2|many
TGTGCCAGCAGTGATGGCCTAGCGGGAGTTATCGGGGAGCTGTTTTTT
CASSDGLAGVIGELFF
>TRBV6-1|.|TRBJ1-5|few
TGTGCCAGCAGCCCCGTAGATTTCAATCAGCCCCAGCATTTT
CASSPVDFNQPQHF
>TRBV27|TRBD1|TRBJ2-7|many
TGTGCCAGCAGTTCACAGGGGTTTCTATACGAGCAGTACTTC
CASSSQGFLYEQYF
>TRBV18|.|TRBJ1-1|many
TGTGCCAGCTCACGTGAAGGATTTATGAACACTGAAGCTTTCTTT
CASSREGFMNTEAFF
>TRBV11-2|.|TRBJ2-1|many
TGTGCCAGCAGCTCTGGATTGGGGGGCCCCAATGAGCAGTTCTTC
CASSSGLGGPNEQFF
>TRBV12-3/TRBV12-4|TRBD2|TRBJ2-2|.
TGTGCCAGCCTCCCCATGGGTAGCGGGCCCGGGGAGCTGTTTTTT
CASLPMGSGPGELFF
>TRBV6-1|.|TRBJ2-1|few
TGTGCCAGCATCAGGGCCAGCTACAATGAGCAGTTCTTC
CASIRASYNEQFF
>TRBV20-1|.|TRBJ2-5|many
TGCAGTGCACCAATGGGAGCGGAAGAGACCCAGTACTTC
CSAPMGAEETQYF
>TRBV5-6|.|TRBJ2-7|many
TGTGCCAGCAGCTTGGTCGACAAGGTCTACGAGCAGTACTTC
CASSLVDKVYEQYF
>TRBV4-1|.|TRBJ2-1|few
TGCGCCAGCAGCCAAGAATGGCAGGGAACCAATGAGCAGTTCTTC
CASSQEWQGTNEQFF
>TRBV2|TRBD1|TRBJ2-2|.
TGTGCCGGCAGGTGGGGGACAGGGGGCTCCGGGGAGCTGTTTTTT
CAGRWGTGGSGELFF
>TRBV20-1|TRBD2|TRBJ2-7|.
TGCAGTGCTAGACGGACTAGCGGGCCGAACTCCTACGAGCAGTACTTC
CSARRTSGPNSYEQYF
>TRBV5-1|.|TRBJ1-1|many
TGCGCCAGCAGCTGGGGCAGCCCCTTCGTGAACACTGAAGCTTTCTTT
CASSWGSPFVNTEAFF
>TRBV7-9|.|TRBJ2-3|many
TGTGCCAGCAGCTTAGACTCACGGGGGAGCACAGATACGCAGTATTTT
CASSLDSRGSTDTQYF
>TRBV28|.|TRBJ1-3|.
TGTGCCAGCGCCATCGTTGGGGTCACTGGAAACACCATATATTTT
CASAIVGVTGNTIYF
>TRBV6-6|.|TRBJ1-1|many
TGTGCCAGCAGTTACACCGCAGGAACTGAAGCTTTCTTT
CASSYTAGTEAFF
>TRBV2|.|TRBJ2-2|few
TGTGCCAGCAGTAGGTACACCGGGGAGCTGTTTTTT
CASSRYTGELFF
>TRBV4-2|.|TRBJ2-7|few
TGTGCCAGCAGCCAAGAGTTGGGCACCTACGAGCAGTACTTC
CASSQELGTYEQYF
>TRBV6-5|.|TRBJ2-2|.
TGTGCCAGCAGTTACCAGCGGCGGACCGGGGAGCTGTTTTTT
CASSYQRRTGELFF
>TRBV6-2/TRBV6-3|.|TRBJ2-4|few
TGTGCCAGCAGTTACGATAGGACAGTCAAAAACATTCAGTACTTC
CASSYDRTVKNIQYF
>TRBV20-1|.|TRBJ2-3|many
TGCAGTGCTGGAGAAAAGGGGCCCACAGATACGCAGTATTTT
CSAGEKGPTDTQYF
>TRBV15|.|TRBJ2-5|.
TGTGCCACCAGTGGGGCAGGTTGGCAAGAGACCCAGTACTTC
CATSGAGWQETQYF
>TRBV20-1|.|TRBJ2-7|many
TGCAGTGCTAGGGACGCAAAGGGTGTCGAGCAGTACTTC
CSARDAKGVEQYF
>TRBV2|TRBD1|TRBJ2-7|many
TGTGCCAGCAAAGTGGACAGGGGAACCTACGAGCAGTACTTC
CASKVDRGTYEQYF
>TRBV24-1|TRBD1|TRBJ1-5|.
TGTGCCACCAGTGACTCCCCGGGACAGGGCCTGAATCAGCCCCAGCATTTT
CATSDSPGQGLNQPQHF
>TRBV5-1|.|TRBJ2-5|many
TGCGCCAGCAGCTTGTATGTCACCCTTGGGGAAGAGACCCAGTACTTC
CASSLYVTLGEETQYF
>TRBV7-2|.|TRBJ2-5|few
TGTGCCAGCAGCGGTCGGACAGCCTACCAAGAGACCCAGTACTTC
CASSGRTAYQETQYF
>TRBV20-1|TRBD2|TRBJ2-3|many
TGCAGTGCTAGAGCCATGACTAGCGGGAGTACAGATACGCAGTATTTT
CSARAMTSGSTDTQYF
>TRBV6-4|TRBD2|TRBJ2-7|.
TGTGCCAGCAGTGTTGAATTAATTTCCGGTAGCGGGAGCTACGAGCAGTACTTC
CASSVELISGSGSYEQYF
>TRBV6-5|TRBD1|TRBJ2-5|many
TGTGCCAGCAGTTACTCGGACAGGGGGTTGGAGACCCAGTACTTC
CASSYSDRGLETQYF
>TRBV2|TRBD1|TRBJ2-7|many
TGTGCCAGCAGTAGGACAGGGGTCTCTGCAACCTCCTACGAGCAGTACTTC
CASSRTGVSATSYEQYF
>TRBV28|TRBD2|TRBJ2-1|many
TGTGCCAGCAGTAGCGGGAGGGGATACAATGAGCAGTTCTTC
CASSSGRGYNEQFF
>TRBV28|TRBD1|TRBJ1-5|many
TGTGCCAGCAGTTTAAGCCCGGACAGGCACAATCAGCCCCAGCATTTT
CASSLSPDRHNQPQHF
>TRBV29-1|.|TRBJ1-1|few
TGCAGCGTTGAGGGCGAGCAGGGGAAAAAAACTGAAGCTTTCTTT
CSVEGEQGKKTEAFF
>TRBV5-1|TRBD2|TRBJ2-1|once
TGCGCCAGCAGCCCCTCGGGAGCGGGAGCATTCGATGAGCAGTTCTTC
CASSPSGAGAFDEQFF
>TRBV11-2|.|TRBJ1-1|few
TGTGCCAGCAGCTTAGACCGACAGTTCCAAGCTTTCTTT
CASSLDRQFQAFF
>TRBV7-2|.|TRBJ1-1|many
TGTGCCAGCAGCCCAACAAGGGGGTTCACTGAAGCTTTCTTT
CASSPTRGFTEAFF